Each of the 10 T cell receptor beta chains below was sequenced from the same sample in a study of blood T cell repertoires in COVID-19. The assay was immunoSEQ multiplex PCR, and TCRdb's table has in-frame clones only and misses some. The profile shows 220,000 or so clones, roughly 86% of them singletons. The sequenced material came from peripheral blood. The origin of the receptors is a woman aged 45-65 years with COVID-19, enrolled during active disease.

V is TRBV27 and J is TRBJ2-6, with 12 bases that match TRBD1. There are 18 residues in the CDR3. The V segment lost 5 bases and the J segment 1 base; nucleotides outside the gene matches: 6. CDR1 and CDR2 (germline): MNHEY, SMNVEV (reference sequence). The CDR3 bases are TGTGCCAGCAGTAGGGACAGGGGGCTCGGGTCTGGGGCCAACGTCCTGACTTTC. Its translation: CASSRDRGLGSGANVLTF.

The chain links TRBV11-3 to TRBJ2-5; 9 bases are shared with TRBD1. In germline, CDR1 is SGHNT, CDR2 YENEEA. V gave up 3 bases and J gave up 4 bases; unmatched junction bases: 6. CDR3 length: 15 amino acids. The CDR3 spells CASSFWTGVSETQYF. As DNA, the CDR3 is TGTGCCAGCAGCTTTTGGACAGGGGTGTCAGAGACCCAGTACTTC. The entire variable domain, with the rest obtained from reference TRBV11-3 and TRBJ2-5, is as follows: EAGVVQSPRYKIIEKKQPVAFWCNPISGHNTLYWYLQNLGQGPELLIRYENEEAVDDSQLPKDRFSAERLKGVDSTLKIQPAELGDSAVYLCASSFWTGVSETQYFGPGTRLLVL.

The V call is TRBV7-2, the J call TRBJ2-7, with D possibly TRBD2 on 5 matching bases. V lost 5 bases and J lost 3, with 14 bases in between. The CDR3 length is 14 residues. Germline V gene sequence: CDR1 SGHTA, CDR2 FQGNSA. The CDR3 coding sequence is TGTGCCAGCAGCCCCCCGCCGGGGTTCTACGAGCAGTACTTC. Protein: CASSPPPGFYEQYF.

This clone was counted between two and nine times. Other nucleotide sequences from this sample produce the same CDR3. This rearrangement joins TRBV10-3 to TRBJ2-1; 14 bases are a match to TRBD2. In germline, CDR1 is ENHRY, CDR2 SYGVKD. The trim removed 2 bases at V and 7 bases at J, leaving 4 bases unmatched. The CDR3 spans 16 residues. The CDR3 DNA is TGTGCCATCAGTGAGCCGGGACTAGCGGGGGTGAATGAGCAGTTCTTC. Translating gives CAISEPGLAGVNEQFF.

This sequence joins TRBV7-2 and TRBJ2-5; no firm D call. The germline gives CDR1 SGHTA, CDR2 FQGNSA. The V end was cut by 3 bases, the J end by 4 bases, with 9 bases between. This CDR3 contains 13 residues. The CDR3 reads CASSFFVAETQYF. The CDR3 nucleotides read TGTGCCAGCAGCTTCTTTGTAGCAGAGACCCAGTACTTC.

The chain carries TRBV6-2 or TRBV6-3 and TRBJ1-5; D is perhaps TRBD1 (5 bases). V shed 6 bases and J shed 7 bases, with 13 bases lying between them. The CDR3 is made up of 13 amino acids. Germline V CDR1 and CDR2: MNHEY, SVGEGT. This chain's CDR3 is CASSPRVEQPQHF. In DNA, the CDR3 is TGTGCCAGCAGCCCCAGGGTTGAACAGCCCCAGCATTTT.

The chain combines TRBV2 with TRBJ2-7, with no clear D. The ends were cut back, 3 bases at V and 2 bases at J, with 2 bases in the middle. The CDR3 sequence is 11 residues long. Germline loops: CDR1 SNHLY, CDR2 FYNNEI. This CDR3 is CASSDTYEQYV. CDR3 coding DNA: TGTGCCAGCAGTGACACCTACGAGCAGTACGTC.

The chain carries TRBV7-9 and TRBJ2-7, with 7 bases that match TRBD1. The V segment lost 0 bases and the J segment 2 bases; nucleotides outside the gene matches: 1. This CDR3 contains 14 residues. CDR1 is SEHNR and CDR2 is FQNEAQ in the germline V gene (reference sequence). CDR3 in DNA: TGTGCCAGCAGCTTAGCCGGGACAGCCTACGAGCAGTACTTC. It translates to CASSLAGTAYEQYF.

This clone occurred a few times. This chain links TRBV6-5 with TRBJ1-6; 11 nucleotides match TRBD1. CDR3 length equals 15 residues. Germline lookup yields CDR1 MNHEY and CDR2 SVGAGI. Trimming removed 2 bases from V and 9 bases from J; junction bases left unmatched: 3. As DNA, the CDR3 is TGTGCCAGCAGTTACAAGGGGACAGGGGGTTCACCCCTCCACTTT. Protein sequence: CASSYKGTGGSPLHF.

The chain recombines TRBV7-8 with TRBJ2-7; 7 bases are a match to TRBD1. CDR3 size: 15 residues. Germline V gives CDR1 SGHVS, CDR2 FQNEAQ. The V segment lost 0 bases and the J segment 2 bases; nucleotides outside the gene matches: 4. The CDR3 DNA reads TGTGCCAGCAGCTTAGCGACAGGGCTTACCTACGAGCAGTACGTC. It codes for CASSLATGLTYEQYV.